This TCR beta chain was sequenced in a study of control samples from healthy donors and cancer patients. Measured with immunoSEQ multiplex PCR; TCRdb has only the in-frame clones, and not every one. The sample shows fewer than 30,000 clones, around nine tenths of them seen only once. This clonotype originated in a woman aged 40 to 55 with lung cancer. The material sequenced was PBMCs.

The CDR3 DNA reads TGTGCCAGCAGCAGCAGTCCCCAGGGAAATTCACCCCTCCACTTT. Amino acid sequence: CASSSSPQGNSPLHF. The chain uses TRBV25-1 and TRBJ1-6, with D perhaps TRBD1 (5 bases). CDR3 length: 15 amino acids. In germline, CDR1 is MGHDK, CDR2 SYGVNS. V dropped 6 bases and J dropped 7 bases, with 16 bases sitting between them.